These T cell receptor beta chains were read from a single sample in a study of blood T cell repertoires in COVID-19. TCRdb keeps only in-frame clones here, not all; method: immunoSEQ multiplex PCR. The sample yields about 370,000 clones, 89% seen once. Sample: PBMCs or T cells enriched from blood (not recorded which). These receptors were obtained from a woman in her 30s who had recovered from COVID-19. The CDR3 runs from the conserved cysteine through the conserved F or W. The order of the fields is J gene, D gene, V gene, clone size, CDR3 protein, CDR3 DNA. D genes are given only for firm matches. Expanded clones are given a class, and other clones once, few, many or no size at all.

>TRBJ2-4|TRBD1|TRBV19|NA
CATKNGGQANIQYF
TGTGCCACCAAAAATGGAGGACAGGCAAACATTCAGTACTTC
>TRBJ2-3|NA|TRBV14|NA
CASSQGRGYRGDTQYF
TGTGCCAGCAGCCAGGGCAGGGGCTACCGCGGAGATACGCAGTATTTT
>TRBJ1-5|NA|TRBV20-1|NA
CSASVDRSNQPQHF
TGCAGTGCTAGTGTCGACAGGAGCAATCAGCCCCAGCATTTT
>TRBJ2-7|TRBD1|TRBV11-3|NA
CASSLVTGDEQYF
TGTGCCAGCAGCTTAGTAACAGGGGACGAGCAGTACTTC
>TRBJ2-6|NA|TRBV7-2|NA
CASSRRGTPGANVLTF
TGTGCCAGCAGCCGCCGGGGAACCCCTGGGGCCAACGTCCTGACTTTC
>TRBJ2-3|TRBD1|TRBV9|once
CASSVKEGQGLSTDTQYF
TGTGCCAGCAGCGTAAAAGAGGGACAGGGGTTAAGCACAGATACGCAGTATTTT
>TRBJ1-1|TRBD1|TRBV9|NA
CASSVRTGSEAFF
TGTGCCAGCAGCGTAAGGACAGGGAGCGAAGCTTTCTTT
>TRBJ1-6|NA|TRBV6-5|NA
CARDSYSPLHF
TGTGCCAGAGACAGTTATTCACCCCTCCACTTT
>TRBJ1-3|TRBD1|TRBV7-7|NA
CASSRDSYPGNTIYF
TGTGCTAGCAGCCGGGACAGCTATCCTGGAAACACCATATATTTT
>TRBJ1-3|NA|TRBV19|NA
CASSPRDRNTIYF
TGTGCCAGTAGCCCGAGAGATCGGAACACCATATATTTT
>TRBJ2-2|NA|TRBV6-1|NA
CASSESANTGELFF
TGTGCCAGCAGTGAATCAGCGAACACCGGGGAGCTGTTTTTT
>TRBJ1-2|NA|TRBV29-1|NA
CSARGGDYGYTF
TGCAGTGCCCGGGGAGGGGATTATGGCTACACCTTC
>TRBJ2-2|NA|TRBV5-4|NA
CASSGGMGTNTGELFF
TGTGCCAGCAGCGGGGGGATGGGGACCAACACCGGGGAGCTGTTTTTT
>TRBJ1-2|NA|TRBV12-3/TRBV12-4|NA
CASSLDRVGYTF
TGTGCCAGCAGTTTAGACAGGGTAGGCTACACCTTC
>TRBJ1-1|NA|TRBV7-2|NA
CASSFRSGDEHTEAFF
TGTGCCAGCAGCTTTAGATCAGGGGATGAGCACACTGAAGCTTTCTTT
>TRBJ2-1|NA|TRBV9|NA
CASSVGPSSYNEQFF
TGTGCCAGCAGCGTAGGCCCGAGCTCCTACAATGAGCAGTTCTTC
>TRBJ1-2|NA|TRBV4-2|NA
CASSQEMDSYGYTF
TGTGCCAGCAGCCAAGAGATGGACAGCTATGGCTACACCTTC
>TRBJ1-2|NA|TRBV15|NA
CATAGVSGYTF
TGTGCCACCGCAGGGGTGAGTGGCTACACCTTC
>TRBJ1-3|NA|TRBV30|NA
CAWSVSSGNTIYF
TGTGCCTGGAGTGTTAGCTCTGGAAACACCATATATTTT
>TRBJ1-1|TRBD1|TRBV7-9|NA
CASSLEGAFAEAFF
TGTGCCAGCAGCTTAGAGGGGGCTTTCGCTGAAGCTTTCTTT
>TRBJ1-5|NA|TRBV2|NA
CASQGRGGQPQHF
TGTGCCAGCCAGGGTCGGGGGGGTCAGCCCCAGCATTTT
>TRBJ1-5|TRBD1|TRBV7-2|NA
CASSSQDRGGNQPQHF
TGTGCCAGCAGCTCACAGGACAGGGGCGGCAATCAGCCCCAGCATTTT
>TRBJ1-1|NA|TRBV12-3/TRBV12-4|NA
CASSLRQDEAFF
TGTGCCAGCAGTCTCAGACAGGACGAAGCTTTCTTT
>TRBJ1-1|NA|TRBV27|once
CASSLSKRQKKAFF
TGTGCCAGCAGTTTATCGAAGCGGCAGAAAAAAGCTTTCTTT
>TRBJ1-6|NA|TRBV24-1|NA
CATPSNSPLHF
TGTGCCACCCCTAGTAATTCACCCCTCCACTTT
>TRBJ1-2|TRBD1|TRBV28|NA
CASSSLDRGRLNGYTF
TGTGCCAGCAGTTCACTCGACAGGGGGCGTTTGAATGGCTACACCTTC